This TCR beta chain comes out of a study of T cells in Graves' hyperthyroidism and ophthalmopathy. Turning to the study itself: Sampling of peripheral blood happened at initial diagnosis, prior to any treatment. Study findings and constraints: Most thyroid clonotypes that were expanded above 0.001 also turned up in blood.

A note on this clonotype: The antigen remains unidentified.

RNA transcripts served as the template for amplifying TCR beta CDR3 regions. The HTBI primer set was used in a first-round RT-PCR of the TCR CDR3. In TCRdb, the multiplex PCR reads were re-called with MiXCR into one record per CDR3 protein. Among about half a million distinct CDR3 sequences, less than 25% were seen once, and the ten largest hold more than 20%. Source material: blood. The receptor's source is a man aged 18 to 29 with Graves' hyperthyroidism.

CDR3 nucleotide sequence: TGTGCCAGCAGCTACGGCCGGGACAGGGGCTATGAGCAGTACTTC. Residues: CASSYGRDRGYEQYF. This sequence joins TRBV12-3 or TRBV12-4 and TRBJ2-7; 10 bases agree with TRBD1. The CDR3 extends over 15 amino acids. V lost 6 bases, J lost 7 bases, and 12 bases stayed unmatched.